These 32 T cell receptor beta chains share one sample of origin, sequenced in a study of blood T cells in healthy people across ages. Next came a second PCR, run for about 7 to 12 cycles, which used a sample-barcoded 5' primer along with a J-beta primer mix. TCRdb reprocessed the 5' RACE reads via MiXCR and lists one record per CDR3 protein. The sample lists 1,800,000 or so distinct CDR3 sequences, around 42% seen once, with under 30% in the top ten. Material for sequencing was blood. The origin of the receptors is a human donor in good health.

The CDR3 loop reads CASSELASGAKNIQYF. The CDR3 bases are TGTGCCAGCAGTGAATTGGCTAGCGGGGCCAAAAACATTCAGTACTTC. This chain uses TRBV25-1 with TRBJ2-4, with 8 bases identical to TRBD2. The ends lost 1 base at V and 1 base at J; junction bases unmatched: 3. CDR1 and CDR2 from the germline V gene are MGHDK and SYGVNS. The CDR3 runs to 16 residues.

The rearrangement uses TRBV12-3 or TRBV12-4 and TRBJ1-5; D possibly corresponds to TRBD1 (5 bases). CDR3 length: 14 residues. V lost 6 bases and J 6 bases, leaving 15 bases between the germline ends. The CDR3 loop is CASSQETATQPQHF. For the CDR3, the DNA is TGTGCCAGCAGCCAGGAGACAGCTACTCAGCCCCAGCATTTT.

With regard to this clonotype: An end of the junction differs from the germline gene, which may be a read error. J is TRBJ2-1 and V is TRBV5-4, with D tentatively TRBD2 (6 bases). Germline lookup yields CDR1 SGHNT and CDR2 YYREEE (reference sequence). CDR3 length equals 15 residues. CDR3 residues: CASSLGSGLYNEQLF. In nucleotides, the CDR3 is TGTGCCAGCAGCTTGGGAAGCGGGCTCTACAATGAGCAGTTATTC.

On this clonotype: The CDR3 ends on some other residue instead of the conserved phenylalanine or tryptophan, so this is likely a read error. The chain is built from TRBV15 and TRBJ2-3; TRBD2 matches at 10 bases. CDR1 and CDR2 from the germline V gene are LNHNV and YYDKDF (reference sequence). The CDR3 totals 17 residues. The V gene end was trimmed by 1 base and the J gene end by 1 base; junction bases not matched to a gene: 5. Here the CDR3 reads CATSRGWLAGGTDTQYV. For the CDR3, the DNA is TGTGCCACCAGCAGAGGTTGGCTAGCGGGGGGCACAGATACGCAGTATGTT.

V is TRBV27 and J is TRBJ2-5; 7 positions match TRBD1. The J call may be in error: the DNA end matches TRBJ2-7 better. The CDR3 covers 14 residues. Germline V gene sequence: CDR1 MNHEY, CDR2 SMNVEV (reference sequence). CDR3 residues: CASRPNRDSSEQYF. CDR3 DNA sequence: TGTGCCAGCCGTCCTAACCGGGACAGCTCCGAGCAGTACTTC.

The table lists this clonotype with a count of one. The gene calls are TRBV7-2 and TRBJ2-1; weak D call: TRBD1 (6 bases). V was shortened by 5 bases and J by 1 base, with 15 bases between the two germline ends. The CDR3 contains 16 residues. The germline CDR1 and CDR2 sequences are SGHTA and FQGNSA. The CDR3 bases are TGTGCCAGCAGCCCCCAGACAGGCGCTTCCTACAATGAGCAGTTCTTC. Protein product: CASSPQTGASYNEQFF. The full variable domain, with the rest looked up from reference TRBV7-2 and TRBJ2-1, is GAGVSQSPSNKVTEKGKDVELRCDPISGHTALYWYRQSLGQGLEFLIYFQGNSAPDKSGLPSDRFSAERTGGSVSTLTIQRTQQEDSAVYLCASSPQTGASYNEQFFGPGTRLTVL.

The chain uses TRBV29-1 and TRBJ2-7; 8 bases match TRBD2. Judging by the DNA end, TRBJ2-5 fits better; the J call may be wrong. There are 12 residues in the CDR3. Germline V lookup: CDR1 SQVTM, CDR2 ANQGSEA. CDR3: CSVRRGGETQYF. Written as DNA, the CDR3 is TGCAGCGTTCGACGGGGGGGAGAGACCCAGTACTTC.

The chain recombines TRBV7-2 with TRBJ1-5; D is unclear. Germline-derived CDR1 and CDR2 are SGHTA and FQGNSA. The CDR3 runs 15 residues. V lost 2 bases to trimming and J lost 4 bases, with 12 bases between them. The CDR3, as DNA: TGTGCCAGCAGCTTAAGTCCCCCCGGTAATCAGCCCCAGCATTTT. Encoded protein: CASSLSPPGNQPQHF.

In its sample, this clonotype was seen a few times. The CDR3 region is CASSPTSYEQFF. DNA of the CDR3: TGTGCCAGCAGCCCGACTAGTTATGAGCAGTTCTTC. The gene calls are TRBV7-6 and TRBJ2-1, with D perhaps matching TRBD2 (6 bases). The V and J ends lost 5 bases and 8 bases respectively, with 10 bases between them. Per the germline V gene, CDR1 is SGHVS and CDR2 is FNYEAQ. The CDR3 is made up of 12 amino acids.

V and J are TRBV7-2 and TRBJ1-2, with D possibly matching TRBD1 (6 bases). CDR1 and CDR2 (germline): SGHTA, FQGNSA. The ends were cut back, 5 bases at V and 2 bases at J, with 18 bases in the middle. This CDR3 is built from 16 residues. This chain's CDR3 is CASSPYRDMMNYGYTF. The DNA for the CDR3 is TGTGCCAGCAGCCCGTACCGGGACATGATGAACTATGGCTACACCTTC. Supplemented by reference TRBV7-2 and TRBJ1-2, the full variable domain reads GAGVSQSPSNKVTEKGKDVELRCDPISGHTALYWYRQSLGQGLEFLIYFQGNSAPDKSGLPSDRFSAERTGGSVSTLTIQRTQQEDSAVYLCASSPYRDMMNYGYTFGSGTRLTVV.

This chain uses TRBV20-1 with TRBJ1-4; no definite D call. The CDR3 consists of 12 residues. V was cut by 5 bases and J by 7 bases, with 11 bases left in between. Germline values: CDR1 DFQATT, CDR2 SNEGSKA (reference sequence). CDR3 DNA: TGCAGTGCTCACCAAGAAGGTGAAAAACTGTTTTTT. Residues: CSAHQEGEKLFF.

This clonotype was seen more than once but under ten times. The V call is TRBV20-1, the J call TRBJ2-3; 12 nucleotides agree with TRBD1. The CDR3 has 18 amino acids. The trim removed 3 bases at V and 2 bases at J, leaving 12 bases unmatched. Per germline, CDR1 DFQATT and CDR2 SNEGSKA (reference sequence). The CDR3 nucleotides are TGCAGTGCTAGGCCGGGACAGGGGGCCCTTACCTCCACAGATACGCAGTATTTT. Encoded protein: CSARPGQGALTSTDTQYF.

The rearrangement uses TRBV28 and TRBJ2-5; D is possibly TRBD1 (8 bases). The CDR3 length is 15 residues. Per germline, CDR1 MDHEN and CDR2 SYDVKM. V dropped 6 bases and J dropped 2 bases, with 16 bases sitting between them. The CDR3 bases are TGTGCCAGCAGGCCCAACAGGGGGGGGCAAGAGACCCAGTACTTC. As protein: CASRPNRGGQETQYF. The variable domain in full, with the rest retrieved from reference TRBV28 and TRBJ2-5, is DVKVTQSSRYLVKRTGEKVFLECVQDMDHENMFWYRQDPGLGLRLIYFSYDVKMKEKGDIPEGYSVSREKKERFSLILESASTNQTSMYLCASRPNRGGQETQYFGPGTRLLVL.

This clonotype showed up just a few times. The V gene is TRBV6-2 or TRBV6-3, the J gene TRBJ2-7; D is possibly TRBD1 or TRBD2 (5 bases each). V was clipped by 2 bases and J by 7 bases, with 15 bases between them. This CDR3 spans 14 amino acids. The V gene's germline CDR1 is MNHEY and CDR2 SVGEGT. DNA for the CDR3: TGTGCCAGCAGTTACGGCCGGGACGTCGGGGAGCAGTACTTC. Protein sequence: CASSYGRDVGEQYF.

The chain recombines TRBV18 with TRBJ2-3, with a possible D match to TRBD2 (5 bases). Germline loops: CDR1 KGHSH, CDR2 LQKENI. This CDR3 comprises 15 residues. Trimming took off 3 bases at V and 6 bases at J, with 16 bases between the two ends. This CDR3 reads CASSPGLRRADTQYF. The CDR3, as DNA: TGTGCCAGCTCACCGGGCCTCCGGCGGGCGGATACGCAGTATTTT.

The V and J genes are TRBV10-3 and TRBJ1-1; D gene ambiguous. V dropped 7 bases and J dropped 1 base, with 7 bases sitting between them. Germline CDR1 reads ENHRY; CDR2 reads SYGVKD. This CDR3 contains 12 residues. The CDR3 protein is CAIKEGNTEAFF. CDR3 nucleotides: TGTGCCATCAAAGAGGGGAACACTGAAGCTTTCTTT.

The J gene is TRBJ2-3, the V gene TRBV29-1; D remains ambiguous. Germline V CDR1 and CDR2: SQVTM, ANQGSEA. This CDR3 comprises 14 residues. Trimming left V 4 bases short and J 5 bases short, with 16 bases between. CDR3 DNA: TGCAGCGTTGGTCAGTTTTCGTCGCAAGATACGCAGTATTTT. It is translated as CSVGQFSSQDTQYF.

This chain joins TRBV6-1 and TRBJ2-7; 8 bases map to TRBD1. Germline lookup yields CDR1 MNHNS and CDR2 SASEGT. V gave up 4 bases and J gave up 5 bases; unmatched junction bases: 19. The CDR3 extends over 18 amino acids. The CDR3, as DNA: TGTGCCAGCAGTGCCCCCGCGGGTCCGGGACAGGCGGGTCACGAGCAGTACTTC. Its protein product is CASSAPAGPGQAGHEQYF.

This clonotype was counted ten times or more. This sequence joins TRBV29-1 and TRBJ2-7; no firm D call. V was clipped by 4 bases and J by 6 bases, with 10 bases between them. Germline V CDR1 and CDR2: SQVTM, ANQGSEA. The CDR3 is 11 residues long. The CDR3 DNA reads TGCAGCGTTGGGGTCATCTCCGAGCAGTACTTC. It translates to CSVGVISEQYF.

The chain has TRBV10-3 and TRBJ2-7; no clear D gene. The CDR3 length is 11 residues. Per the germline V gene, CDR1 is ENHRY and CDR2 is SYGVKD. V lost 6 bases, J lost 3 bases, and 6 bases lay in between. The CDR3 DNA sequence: TGTGCCATCAGGGCAGACTACGAGCAGTACTTC. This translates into CAIRADYEQYF.

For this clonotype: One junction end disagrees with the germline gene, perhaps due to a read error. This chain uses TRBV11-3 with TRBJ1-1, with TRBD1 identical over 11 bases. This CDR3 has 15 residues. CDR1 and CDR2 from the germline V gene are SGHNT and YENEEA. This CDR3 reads CVSSFSGTGGTEAFF. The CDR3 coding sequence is TGTGTCAGCAGTTTCTCAGGGACAGGGGGCACTGAAGCTTTCTTT. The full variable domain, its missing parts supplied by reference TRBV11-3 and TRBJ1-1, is EAGVVQSPRYKIIEKKQPVAFWCNPISGHNTLYWYLQNLGQGPELLIRYENEEAVDDSQLPKDRFSAERLKGVDSTLKIQPAELGDSAVYLCVSSFSGTGGTEAFFGQGTRLTVV.

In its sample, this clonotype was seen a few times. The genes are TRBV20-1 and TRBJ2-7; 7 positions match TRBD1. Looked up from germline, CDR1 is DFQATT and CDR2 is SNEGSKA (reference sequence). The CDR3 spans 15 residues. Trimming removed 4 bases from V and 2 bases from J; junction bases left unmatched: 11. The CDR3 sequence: CSATIPGTATYEQYF. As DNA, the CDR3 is TGCAGTGCTACGATACCCGGGACAGCCACCTACGAGCAGTACTTC.

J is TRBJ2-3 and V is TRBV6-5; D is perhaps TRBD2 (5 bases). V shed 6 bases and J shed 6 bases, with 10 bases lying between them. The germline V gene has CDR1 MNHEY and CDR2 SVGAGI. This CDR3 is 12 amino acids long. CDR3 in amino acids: CASSQTRDTQYF. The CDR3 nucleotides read TGTGCCAGCAGCCAAACTAGGGATACGCAGTATTTT.

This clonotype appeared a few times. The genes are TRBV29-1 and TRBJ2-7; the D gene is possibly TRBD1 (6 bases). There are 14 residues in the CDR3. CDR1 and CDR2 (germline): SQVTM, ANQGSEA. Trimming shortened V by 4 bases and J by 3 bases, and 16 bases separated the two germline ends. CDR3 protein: CSVVLPRDIYEQYF. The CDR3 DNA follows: TGCAGCGTTGTTTTGCCACGGGACATCTACGAGCAGTACTTC.

This CDR3 is CASGPPDRGNSPLHF. The CDR3, as DNA: TGTGCCAGCGGCCCTCCGGACAGGGGTAATTCACCCCTCCACTTT. This chain connects TRBV7-2 to TRBJ1-6; 9 bases fit TRBD1. The germline V gene encodes CDR1 SGHTA and CDR2 FQGNSA. This CDR3 is 15 amino acids long. The ends lost 8 bases at V and 6 bases at J; junction bases unmatched: 8.

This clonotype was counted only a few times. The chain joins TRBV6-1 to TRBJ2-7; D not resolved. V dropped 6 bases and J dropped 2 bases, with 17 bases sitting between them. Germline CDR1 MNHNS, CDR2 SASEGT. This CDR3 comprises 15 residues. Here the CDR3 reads CASRLGQTTTYEQYF. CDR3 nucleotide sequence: TGTGCCAGCAGGCTCGGGCAAACCACCACCTACGAGCAGTACTTC.

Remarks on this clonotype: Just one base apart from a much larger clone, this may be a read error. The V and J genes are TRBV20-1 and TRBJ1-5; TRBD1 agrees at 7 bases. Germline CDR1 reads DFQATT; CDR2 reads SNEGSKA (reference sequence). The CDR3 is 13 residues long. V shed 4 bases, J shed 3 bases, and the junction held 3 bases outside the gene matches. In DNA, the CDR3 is TGCAGTGCTAAAGGGACAGTCAATCAGCCCCAGCATTTT. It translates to CSAKGTVNQPQHF.

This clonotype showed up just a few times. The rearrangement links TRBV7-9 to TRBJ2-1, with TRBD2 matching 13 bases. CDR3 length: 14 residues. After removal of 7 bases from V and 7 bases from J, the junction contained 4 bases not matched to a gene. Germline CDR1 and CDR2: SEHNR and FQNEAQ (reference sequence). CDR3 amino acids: CASNGLAGENEQFF. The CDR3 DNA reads TGTGCCAGCAACGGACTAGCGGGGGAAAATGAGCAGTTCTTC.

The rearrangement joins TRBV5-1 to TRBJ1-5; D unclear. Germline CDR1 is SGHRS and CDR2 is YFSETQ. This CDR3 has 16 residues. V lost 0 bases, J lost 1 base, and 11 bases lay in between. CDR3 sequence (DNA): TGCGCCAGCAGCTTGGATGGGGAGTTAAGCAATCAGCCCCAGCATTTT. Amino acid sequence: CASSLDGELSNQPQHF. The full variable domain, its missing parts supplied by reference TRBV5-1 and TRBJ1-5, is KAGVTQTPRYLIKTRGQQVTLSCSPISGHRSVSWYQQTPGQGLQFLFEYFSETQRNKGNFPGRFSGRQFSNSRSEMNVSTLELGDSALYLCASSLDGELSNQPQHFGDGTRLSIL.

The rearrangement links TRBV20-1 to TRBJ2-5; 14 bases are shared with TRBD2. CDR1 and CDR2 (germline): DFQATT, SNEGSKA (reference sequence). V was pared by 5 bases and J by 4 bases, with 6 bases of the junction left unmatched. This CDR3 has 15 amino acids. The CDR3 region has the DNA TGCAGTGCTCCGGGACTAGCGGGGGCTGGAGAGACCCAGTACTTC. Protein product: CSAPGLAGAGETQYF.

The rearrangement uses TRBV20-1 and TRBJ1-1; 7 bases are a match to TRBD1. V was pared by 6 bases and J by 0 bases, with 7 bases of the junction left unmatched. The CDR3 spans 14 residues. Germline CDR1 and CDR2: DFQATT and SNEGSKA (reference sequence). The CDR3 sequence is CSANAGGMNTEAFF. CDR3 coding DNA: TGCAGTGCGAACGCAGGGGGGATGAACACTGAAGCTTTCTTT.

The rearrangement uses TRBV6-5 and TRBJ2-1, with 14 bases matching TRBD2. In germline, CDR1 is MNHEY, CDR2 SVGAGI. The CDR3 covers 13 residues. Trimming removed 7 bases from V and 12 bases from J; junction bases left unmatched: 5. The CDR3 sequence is CASTTSGGASQFF. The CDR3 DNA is TGTGCCAGCACGACTAGCGGGGGGGCGTCGCAGTTCTTC.